These 8 T cell receptor beta chains were all obtained from the same sample, sequenced in a study of CD8+ T cells in alopecia areata. Extraction of RNA preceded its reverse transcription into cDNA, which served as the sequencing template. Libraries were prepared by immunoSEQ multiplex PCR; TCRdb keeps only in-frame clonotypes and omits some of them. In the table there are about 100,000 clones, around 83% of which are singletons. Treatment specified: oral pan-JAK inhibitor, 5-10 mg twice daily. The specimen comprised CD8+ T cells sorted from blood, sampled at week 24, from a patient treated with tofacitinib. The receptors derive from a human donor with alopecia areata.

This clone was recorded only once. The chain is built from TRBV18 and TRBJ2-3; tentatively, D is TRBD1 or TRBD2 (5 bases each). Germline V gives CDR1 KGHSH, CDR2 LQKENI. The CDR3 is made up of 18 amino acids. Trimming shortened V by 0 bases and J by 0 bases, and 16 bases separated the two germline ends. CDR3 protein: CASSPPILRGPSTDTQYF. Here the CDR3 DNA reads TGTGCCAGCTCACCACCCATCCTGAGGGGCCCCAGCACAGATACGCAGTATTTT.

This clone has a handful of counts. The V gene is TRBV29-1, the J gene TRBJ2-7, with a tentative D call TRBD1 (5 bases). This CDR3 has 15 residues. Trimming removed 7 bases from V and 2 bases from J, with 21 bases in between. Germline V gene data show CDR1 as SQVTM and CDR2 as ANQGSEA. CDR3 DNA sequence: TGCAGCGCCGAAGGGGAAGGAAGTAAACCCTACGAGCAGTACTTC. Its translation is CSAEGEGSKPYEQYF.

The chain is built from TRBV4-3 and TRBJ1-2; D is undetermined. CDR3 length: 15 amino acids. Trimming shortened V by 1 base and J by 2 bases, and 11 bases separated the two germline ends. The germline V gene has CDR1 LGHNA and CDR2 YSLEER. CDR3 in DNA: TGCGCCAGCAGCCAAGCTGCAGGAGGGAACTATGGCTACACCTTC. Its translation is CASSQAAGGNYGYTF.

The chain is built from TRBV27 and TRBJ1-1, with 8 nucleotides matching TRBD1. After removal of 5 bases from V and 4 bases from J, the junction contained 6 bases not matched to a gene. Germline V CDR1 and CDR2: MNHEY, SMNVEV (reference sequence). The CDR3 has 14 residues. The CDR3 DNA is TGTGCCAGCAGTCCAGGGGGCGCGGGCACTGAAGCTTTCTTT. It translates to CASSPGGAGTEAFF.

With regard to this clone: Other DNA sequences in the sample encode the same CDR3. This rearrangement joins TRBV13 to TRBJ1-2; the D gene is possibly TRBD1 (6 bases). Germline CDR1 is PRHDT and CDR2 is FYEKMQ (reference sequence). The CDR3 is 12 residues long. Trimming cost V 0 bases and J 8 bases, with 7 bases left between them. For the CDR3, the DNA is TGTGCCAGCAGCTTAGGTACAGGGGGCTACACCTTC. It yields the protein CASSLGTGGYTF.

The chain couples TRBV7-2 to TRBJ2-1; TRBD2 matches at 10 bases. Germline-derived CDR1 and CDR2 are SGHTA and FQGNSA. V lost 6 bases and J lost 10; bases outside the gene matches: 12. The CDR3 is made up of 15 amino acids. Here the CDR3 DNA reads TGTGCCAGCAGTCTCATAGCGGGGGGTCTAGGGGAGCAGTTCTTC. Residues: CASSLIAGGLGEQFF.

This rearrangement joins TRBV29-1 to TRBJ2-1, with a weak D call TRBD1 (6 bases). The V end lost 4 bases, the J end lost 4 bases, and 17 bases lay between the germline ends. The length of the CDR3 is 15 residues. In germline, CDR1 is SQVTM, CDR2 ANQGSEA. CDR3 in amino acids: CSVALGTPGYNEQFF. The CDR3 DNA reads as TGCAGCGTTGCACTCGGGACACCGGGGTACAATGAGCAGTTCTTC.

CDR3 amino acids: CASSTARRGSLQETQYF. The CDR3 DNA reads TGTGCCAGCTCAACCGCCCGACGGGGGTCCTTACAAGAGACCCAGTACTTC. The genes are TRBV18 and TRBJ2-5, with D maybe TRBD2 (6 bases). Trimming cost V 5 bases and J 2 bases, with 21 bases left between them. The CDR3 contains 17 residues. The germline CDR1 and CDR2 sequences are KGHSH and LQKENI. The full variable domain, with the rest looked up from reference TRBV18 and TRBJ2-5, is NAGVMQNPRHLVRRRGQEARLRCSPMKGHSHVYWYRQLPEEGLKFMVYLQKENIIDESGMPKERFSAEFPKEGPSILRIQQVVRGDSAAYFCASSTARRGSLQETQYFGPGTRLLVL.